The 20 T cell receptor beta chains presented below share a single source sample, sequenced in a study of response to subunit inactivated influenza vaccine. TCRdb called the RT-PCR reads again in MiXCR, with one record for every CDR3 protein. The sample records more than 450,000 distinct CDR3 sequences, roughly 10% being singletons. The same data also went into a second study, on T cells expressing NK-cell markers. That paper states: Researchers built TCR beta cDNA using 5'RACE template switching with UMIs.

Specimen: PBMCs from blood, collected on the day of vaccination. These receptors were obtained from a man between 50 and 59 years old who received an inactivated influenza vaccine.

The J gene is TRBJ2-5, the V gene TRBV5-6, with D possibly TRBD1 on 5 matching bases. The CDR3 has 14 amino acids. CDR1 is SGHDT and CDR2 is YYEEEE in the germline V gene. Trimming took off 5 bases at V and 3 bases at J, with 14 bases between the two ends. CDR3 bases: TGTGCCAGCAGTAGGAAGGGGCTTGAAGAGACCCAGTACTTC. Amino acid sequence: CASSRKGLEETQYF.

CDR3 nucleotide sequence: TGCAGTGCCACCTCCGGGACAGGGGCGTATGAGCAGTACTTC. Amino acids: CSATSGTGAYEQYF. The chain is built from TRBV20-1 and TRBJ2-7; 10 bases map to TRBD1. From germline, CDR1 is DFQATT and CDR2 SNEGSKA (reference sequence). The CDR3 contains 14 residues. Trimming took 6 bases from V and 7 from J; bases not matched to a gene: 12.

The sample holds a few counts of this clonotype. CDR3 loop: CASSLEGSGSAETQYF. The CDR3 nucleotides are TGTGCCAGCAGCTTAGAAGGTAGCGGGAGCGCAGAGACCCAGTACTTC. The rearrangement uses TRBV7-9 and TRBJ2-5, with 9 bases matching TRBD2. V shed 1 base, J shed 4 bases, and the junction held 7 bases outside the gene matches. Germline CDR1 is SEHNR and CDR2 is FQNEAQ (reference sequence). This CDR3 region has 16 residues.

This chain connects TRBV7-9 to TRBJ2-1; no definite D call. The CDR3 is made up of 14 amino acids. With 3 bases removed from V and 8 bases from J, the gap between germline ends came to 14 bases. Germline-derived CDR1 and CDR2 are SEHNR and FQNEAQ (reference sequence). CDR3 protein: CASSFRNNEDEQFF. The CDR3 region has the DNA TGTGCCAGCAGCTTTCGAAACAACGAAGATGAGCAGTTCTTC.

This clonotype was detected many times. The DNA for the CDR3 is TGTGCCAGCAGTTACGGGAGGGCCTACAATGAGCAGTTCTTC. Encoded protein: CASSYGRAYNEQFF. The chain is built from TRBV6-2 or TRBV6-3 and TRBJ2-1; TRBD2 matches 7 bases. The CDR3 length is 14 residues. The V gene's germline CDR1 is MNHEY and CDR2 SVGEGT. V shed 2 bases and J 2 bases; nucleotides not matched to a gene: 0.

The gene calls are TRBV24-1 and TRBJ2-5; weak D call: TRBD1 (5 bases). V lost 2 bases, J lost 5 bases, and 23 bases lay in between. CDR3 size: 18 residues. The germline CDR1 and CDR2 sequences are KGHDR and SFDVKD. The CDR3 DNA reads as TGTGCCACCAGTGATTCCTATGGACAATATGGAATGTGGGAGACCCAGTACTTC. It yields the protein CATSDSYGQYGMWETQYF.

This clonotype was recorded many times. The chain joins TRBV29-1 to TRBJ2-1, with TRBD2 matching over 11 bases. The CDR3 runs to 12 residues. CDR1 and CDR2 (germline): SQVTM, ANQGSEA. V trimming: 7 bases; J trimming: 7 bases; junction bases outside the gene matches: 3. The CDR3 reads CSGTSGSNEQFF. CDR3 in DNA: TGCAGCGGAACTAGCGGGAGTAATGAGCAGTTCTTC.

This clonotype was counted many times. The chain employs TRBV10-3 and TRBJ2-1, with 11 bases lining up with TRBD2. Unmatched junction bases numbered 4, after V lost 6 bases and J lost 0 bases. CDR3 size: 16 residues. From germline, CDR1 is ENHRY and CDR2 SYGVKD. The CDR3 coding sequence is TGTGCCATCAGCGGGACTAGCGGATTCTCCTACAATGAGCAGTTCTTC. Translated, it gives CAISGTSGFSYNEQFF.

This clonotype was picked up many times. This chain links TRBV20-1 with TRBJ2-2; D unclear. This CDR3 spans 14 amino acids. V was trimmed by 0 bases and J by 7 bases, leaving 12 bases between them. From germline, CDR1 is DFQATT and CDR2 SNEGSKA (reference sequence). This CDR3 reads CSAREVNRVGELFF. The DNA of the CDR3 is TGCAGTGCTAGAGAGGTTAACCGTGTCGGGGAGCTGTTTTTT.

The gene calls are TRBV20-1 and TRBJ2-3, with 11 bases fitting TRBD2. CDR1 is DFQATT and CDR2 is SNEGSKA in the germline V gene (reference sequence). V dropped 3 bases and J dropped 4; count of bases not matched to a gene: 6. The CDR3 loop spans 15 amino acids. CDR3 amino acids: CSASRLAGNPDTQYF. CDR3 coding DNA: TGCAGTGCTAGCCGACTAGCGGGAAACCCAGATACGCAGTATTTT.

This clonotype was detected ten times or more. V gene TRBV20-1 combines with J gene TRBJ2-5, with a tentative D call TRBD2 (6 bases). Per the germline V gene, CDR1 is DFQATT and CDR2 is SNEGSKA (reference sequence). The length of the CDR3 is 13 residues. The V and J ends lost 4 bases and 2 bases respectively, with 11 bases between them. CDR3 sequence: CSAIGGQQETQYF. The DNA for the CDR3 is TGCAGTGCTATCGGGGGTCAGCAAGAGACCCAGTACTTC.

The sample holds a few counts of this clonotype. Here the CDR3 DNA reads TGTGCCAGCAGTTACTCTGTTCGGCTGACAACCTACAATGAGCAGTTCTTC. Translated, it gives CASSYSVRLTTYNEQFF. The rearrangement uses TRBV6-2 or TRBV6-3 and TRBJ2-1; D is unresolved. The V end lost 0 bases, the J end lost 2 bases, and 14 bases lay between the germline ends. CDR3 length: 17 amino acids. Germline CDR1 MNHEY, CDR2 SVGEGT.

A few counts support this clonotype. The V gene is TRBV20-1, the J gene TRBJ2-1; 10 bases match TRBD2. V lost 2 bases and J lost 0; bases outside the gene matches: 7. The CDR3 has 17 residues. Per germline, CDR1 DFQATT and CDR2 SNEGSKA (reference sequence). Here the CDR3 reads CSARLSGGLSSYNEQFF. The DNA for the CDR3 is TGCAGTGCTAGACTTAGCGGGGGGCTTAGCTCCTACAATGAGCAGTTCTTC.

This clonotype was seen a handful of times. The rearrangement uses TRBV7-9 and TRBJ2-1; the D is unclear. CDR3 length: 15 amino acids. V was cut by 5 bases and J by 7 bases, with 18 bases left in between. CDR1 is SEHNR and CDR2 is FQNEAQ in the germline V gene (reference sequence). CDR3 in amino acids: CASSPKARMGNEQFF. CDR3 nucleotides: TGTGCCAGCAGCCCCAAGGCTAGGATGGGGAATGAGCAGTTCTTC. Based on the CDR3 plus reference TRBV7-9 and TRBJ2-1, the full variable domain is DTGVSQNPRHKITKRGQNVTFRCDPISEHNRLYWYRQTLGQGPEFLTYFQNEAQLEKSRLLSDRFSAERPKGSFSTLEIQRTEQGDSAMYLCASSPKARMGNEQFFGPGTRLTVL.

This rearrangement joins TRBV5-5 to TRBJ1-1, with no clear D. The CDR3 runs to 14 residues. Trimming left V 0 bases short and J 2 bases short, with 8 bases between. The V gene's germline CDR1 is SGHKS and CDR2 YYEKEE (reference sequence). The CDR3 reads CASSLGWKNTEAFF. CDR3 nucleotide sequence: TGTGCCAGCAGCTTGGGGTGGAAAAACACTGAAGCTTTCTTT.

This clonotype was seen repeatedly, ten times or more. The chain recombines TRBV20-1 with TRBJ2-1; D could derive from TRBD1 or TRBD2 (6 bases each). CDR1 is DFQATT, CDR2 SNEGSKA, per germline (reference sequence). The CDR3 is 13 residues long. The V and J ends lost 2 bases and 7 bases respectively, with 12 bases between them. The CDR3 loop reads CSARKGGRNEQFF. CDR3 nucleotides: TGCAGTGCTAGAAAGGGGGGTAGGAATGAGCAGTTCTTC.

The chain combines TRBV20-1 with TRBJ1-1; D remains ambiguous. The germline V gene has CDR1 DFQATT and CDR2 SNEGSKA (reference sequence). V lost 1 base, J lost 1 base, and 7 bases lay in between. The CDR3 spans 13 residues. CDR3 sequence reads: CSARVESNTEAFF. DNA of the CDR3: TGCAGTGCTAGAGTGGAATCGAACACTGAAGCTTTCTTT.

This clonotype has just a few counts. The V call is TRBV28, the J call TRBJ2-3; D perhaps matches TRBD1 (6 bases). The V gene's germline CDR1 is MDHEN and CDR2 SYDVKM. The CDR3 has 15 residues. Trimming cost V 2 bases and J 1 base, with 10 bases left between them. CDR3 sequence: CASSLARGGTDTQYF. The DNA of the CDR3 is TGTGCCAGCAGTTTAGCCAGGGGAGGCACAGATACGCAGTATTTT.

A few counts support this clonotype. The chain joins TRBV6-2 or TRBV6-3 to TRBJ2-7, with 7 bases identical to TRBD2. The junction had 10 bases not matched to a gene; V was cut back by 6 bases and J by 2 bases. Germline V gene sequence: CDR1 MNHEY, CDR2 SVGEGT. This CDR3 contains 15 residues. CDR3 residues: CASRRESRNAYEQYF. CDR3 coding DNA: TGTGCCAGCAGGCGGGAGTCCAGGAACGCCTACGAGCAGTACTTC.

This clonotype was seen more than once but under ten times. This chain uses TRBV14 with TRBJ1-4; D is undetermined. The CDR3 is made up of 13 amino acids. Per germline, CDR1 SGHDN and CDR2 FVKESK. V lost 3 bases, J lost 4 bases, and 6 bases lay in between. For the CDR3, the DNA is TGTGCCAGCAGCCACGAGTTTAATGAAAAACTGTTTTTT. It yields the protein CASSHEFNEKLFF.